This T cell receptor beta chain stems from a study of T-cell memory formation after mild COVID-19. Study details: Clustering of TCRs was largely donor specific. Study conclusions and caveats: Day 15 to 85 contractors were CD4/CD8 balanced; later expanders leaned CD4+. Cross-reactive memory apparently joined, as some responding clones appeared in pre-infection memory.

Constant-segment primers and 5'RACE yielded cDNA libraries for TCR alpha and TCR beta, each carrying sample barcodes and UMIs. TCRdb re-derived calls from the 5' RACE reads in MiXCR, one entry per CDR3 protein. The sample holds a few hundred thousand distinct CDR3 sequences; roughly 21% are singletons and the top ten take around an eighth. The CDR3 has 17 amino acids. Germline assignment: CDR1 SGHVS and CDR2 FQNEAQ. Trimming took 5 bases from V and 3 from J; bases not matched to a gene: 8. Comment on this clonotype: Its antigen is still unknown.

Sequenced material: PBMCs or a T cell subset sorted from them (not recorded which). This TCR came from an adult woman who had mild COVID-19 (a few samples of this study predate the infection). Cell type and time point are not known. The chain carries TRBV7-8 and TRBJ2-6, with TRBD1 matching over 9 bases. The CDR3 spells CASSPGQGTYGANVLTF. CDR3 DNA: TGTGCCAGCAGCCCGGGACAGGGAACATATGGGGCCAACGTCCTGACTTTC. Together with reference TRBV7-8 and TRBJ2-6, the CDR3 gives the full variable domain: GAGVSQSPRYKVAKRGQDVALRCDPISGHVSLFWYQQALGQGPEFLTYFQNEAQLDKSGLPSDRFFAERPEGSVSTLKIQRTQQEDSAVYLCASSPGQGTYGANVLTFGAGSRLTVL.